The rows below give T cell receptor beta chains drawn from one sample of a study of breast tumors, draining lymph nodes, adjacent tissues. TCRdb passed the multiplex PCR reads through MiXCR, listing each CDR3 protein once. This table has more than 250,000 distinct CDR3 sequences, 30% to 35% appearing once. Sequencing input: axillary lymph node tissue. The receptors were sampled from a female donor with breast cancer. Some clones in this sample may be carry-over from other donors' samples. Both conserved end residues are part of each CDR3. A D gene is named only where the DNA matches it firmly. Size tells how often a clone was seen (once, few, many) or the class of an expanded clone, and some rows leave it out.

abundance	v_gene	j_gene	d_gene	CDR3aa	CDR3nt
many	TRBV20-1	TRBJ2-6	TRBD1	CSARSGQGLSGANVLTF	TGCAGTGCTAGATCGGGACAGGGCCTCTCTGGGGCCAACGTCCTGACTTTC
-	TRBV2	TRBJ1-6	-	CASSRESLSGSPLHF	TGTGCCAGCAGCCGAGAATCCCTGAGTGGTTCACCCCTCCACTTT
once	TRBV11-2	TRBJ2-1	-	CASSPGQNSEQFF	TGTGCCAGCAGCCCCGGCCAGAACAGTGAGCAGTTCTTC
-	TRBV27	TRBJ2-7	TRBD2	CASSFLAGPVEQYF	TGTGCCAGCAGTTTTTTAGCGGGACCGGTGGAGCAGTACTTC
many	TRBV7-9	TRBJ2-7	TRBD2	CASSSSGRVYEQYF	TGTGCCAGCAGCTCAAGCGGGAGAGTCTACGAGCAGTACTTC
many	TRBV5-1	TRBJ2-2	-	CASSYGGELFF	TGCGCCAGCAGCTATGGGGGGGAGCTGTTTTTT
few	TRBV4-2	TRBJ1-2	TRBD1	CASSQDWGQGPGLTRKANYGYTF	TGTGCCAGCAGCCAAGATTGGGGACAGGGCCCCGGCCTAACAAGAAAAGCTAACTATGGCTACACCTTC
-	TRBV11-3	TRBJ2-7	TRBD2	CASSLSGRSCEQYF	TGTGCCAGCAGCCTTAGCGGGAGGTCCTGCGAGCAGTACTTC
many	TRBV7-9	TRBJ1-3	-	CASSFGTGGNTIYF	TGTGCCAGCAGCTTTGGTACAGGAGGAAACACCATATATTTT
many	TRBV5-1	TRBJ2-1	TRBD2	CASKLAGGSNEQFF	TGCGCCAGCAAGCTAGCGGGAGGAAGTAATGAGCAGTTCTTC
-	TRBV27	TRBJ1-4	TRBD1	CASSTGTGVKKLFF	TGTGCCAGCAGTACCGGGACAGGGGTTAAAAAACTGTTTTTT
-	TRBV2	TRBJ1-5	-	CASRGAGSNQPQHF	TGTGCCAGCCGGGGGGCGGGAAGCAATCAGCCCCAGCATTTT
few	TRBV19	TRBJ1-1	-	CASSNRQKITNTEAFF	TGTGCCAGTAGTAACCGACAGAAAATCACGAACACTGAAGCTTTCTTT
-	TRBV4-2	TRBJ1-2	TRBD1	CASSRRTGSNYGYTF	TGTGCCAGCAGCCGCCGGACAGGGAGCAACTATGGCTACACCTTC
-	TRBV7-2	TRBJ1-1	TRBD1	CASSPGTENTEAFF	TGTGCCAGCAGCCCTGGGACAGAGAACACTGAAGCTTTCTTT
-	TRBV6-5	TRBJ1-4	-	CASGGLGKNEKLFF	TGTGCCAGCGGCGGTTTAGGGAAGAATGAAAAACTGTTTTTT
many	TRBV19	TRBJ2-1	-	CASQAVNYNEQFF	TGTGCCAGTCAGGCAGTCAACTACAATGAGCAGTTCTTC
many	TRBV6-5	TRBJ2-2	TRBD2	CASSYFSGSGSGELFF	TGTGCCAGCAGTTACTTTAGCGGGAGCGGGTCTGGGGAGCTGTTTTTT
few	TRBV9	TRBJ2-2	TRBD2	CASSGAPGGMIAAELFF	TGTGCCAGCAGCGGAGCCCCGGGGGGAATGATTGCCGCGGAGCTGTTTTTT
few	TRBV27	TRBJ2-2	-	CASSFKVTGELFF	TGTGCCAGCAGTTTTAAAGTAACCGGGGAGCTGTTTTTT
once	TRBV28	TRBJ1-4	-	CVSSSQGSHEKLFF	TGTGTCAGCAGTTCCCAGGGGTCACATGAAAAACTGTTTTTT
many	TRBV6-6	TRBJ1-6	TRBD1	CASSQDRGRYNSPLHF	TGTGCCAGCAGCCAGGACAGGGGCCGTTATAATTCACCCCTCCACTTT
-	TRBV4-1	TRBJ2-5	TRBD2	CASSLQTSGNQETQYF	TGCGCCAGCAGCCTACAGACTAGCGGGAATCAAGAGACCCAGTACTTC
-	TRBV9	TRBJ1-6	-	CAWKTTASSYNSPLHF	TGTGCCTGGAAAACCACAGCCAGCTCCTATAATTCACCCCTCCACTTT
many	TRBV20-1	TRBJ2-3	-	CSAAPGTDTQYF	TGCAGTGCTGCGCCGGGGACAGATACGCAGTATTTT
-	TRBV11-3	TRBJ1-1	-	CASSQLGGTEAFF	TGTGCCAGCAGCCAGCTTGGGGGCACTGAAGCTTTCTTT
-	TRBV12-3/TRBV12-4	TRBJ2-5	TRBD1	CANTSQGQLVGTQYF	TGTGCCAACACCTCCCAGGGACAGTTGGTGGGGACCCAGTACTTC
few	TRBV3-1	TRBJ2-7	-	CASSQVLGGYEQYF	TGTGCCAGCAGCCAAGTACTTGGGGGCTACGAGCAGTACTTC
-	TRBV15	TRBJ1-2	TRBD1	CATSRTGQVAIQNYGYTF	TGTGCCACCAGCAGAACGGGACAGGTGGCGATCCAGAACTATGGCTACACCTTC
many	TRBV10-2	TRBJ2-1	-	CASKRGLSGSSYNEQFF	TGCGCCAGCAAAAGGGGCTTATCTGGGAGCTCCTACAATGAGCAGTTCTTC
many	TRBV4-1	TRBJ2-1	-	CASSQVSLSSYNEQFF	TGCGCCAGCAGCCAAGTTTCCCTTAGCTCCTACAATGAGCAGTTCTTC
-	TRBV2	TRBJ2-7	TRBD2	CASSHFASGTSRGAQYEQYF	TGTGCCAGCAGCCATTTCGCTTCCGGGACTAGTAGGGGGGCTCAATACGAGCAGTACTTC
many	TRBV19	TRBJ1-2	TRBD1	CASSPDRGIGGYTF	TGTGCCAGTTCCCCGGACAGGGGGATAGGTGGCTACACCTTC
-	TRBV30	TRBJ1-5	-	CAWSLGPNVQPQHF	TGTGCCTGGAGTTTAGGGCCTAATGTGCAGCCCCAGCATTTT
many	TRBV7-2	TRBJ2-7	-	CASSLGLGQSQYF	TGTGCCAGCAGCTTAGGGCTCGGGCAGAGTCAGTACTTC
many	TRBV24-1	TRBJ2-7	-	CATSGQGYEQYF	TGTGCCACCAGTGGCCAGGGATACGAGCAGTACTTC
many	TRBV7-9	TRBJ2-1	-	CASSSRDTWNNEQFF	TGTGCCAGCAGCTCTCGGGACACCTGGAACAATGAGCAGTTCTTC
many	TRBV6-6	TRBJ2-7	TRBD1	CASSYSGDRGQVEQYF	TGTGCCAGCAGTTACTCTGGGGACAGGGGGCAAGTCGAGCAGTACTTC
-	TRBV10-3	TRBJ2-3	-	CAISAQWGYEQYF	TGTGCCATCAGTGCCCAGTGGGGCTACGAGCAGTATTTT
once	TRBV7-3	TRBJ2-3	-	CASSGRSDTQYF	TGTGCCAGCAGCGGGAGGTCAGATACGCAGTATTTT
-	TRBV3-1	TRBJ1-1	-	CASSHGANTEAFF	TGTGCCAGCAGCCACGGTGCGAACACTGAAGCTTTCTTT
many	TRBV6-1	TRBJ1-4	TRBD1	CATNRDRDEKLFF	TGTGCCACCAACCGAGACAGGGACGAAAAACTGTTTTTT
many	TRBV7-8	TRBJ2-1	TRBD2	CASSLEDSGVSLYNEQFF	TGTGCCAGCAGCTTAGAGGATAGCGGGGTTTCTCTTTACAATGAGCAGTTCTTC
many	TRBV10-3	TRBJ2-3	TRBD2	CAIAQLAASTDTQYF	TGTGCCATAGCGCAGCTAGCGGCTAGCACAGATACGCAGTATTTT
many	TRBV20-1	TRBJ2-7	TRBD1	CSAPLQGAYEQYF	TGCAGTGCTCCCCTACAGGGGGCGTACGAGCAGTACTTC
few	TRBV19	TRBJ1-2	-	CASFGTLYGYTF	TGTGCCAGTTTCGGGACCCTATATGGCTACACCTTC
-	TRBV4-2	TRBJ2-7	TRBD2	CASSLPSGSYEQYF	TGTGCCAGCAGCCTACCTAGCGGGAGTTACGAGCAGTACTTC
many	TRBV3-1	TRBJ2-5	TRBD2	CASSQPSGRAAGETQYF	TGTGCCAGCAGCCAACCTAGCGGGAGGGCCGCTGGAGAGACCCAGTACTTC
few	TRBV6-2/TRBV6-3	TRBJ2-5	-	CASSRPPGTQYF	TGTGCCAGTTCCCGGCCCCCAGGGACCCAGTACTTC
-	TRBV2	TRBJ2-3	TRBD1	CASRPGTGSGTDTQYF	TGTGCCAGCAGACCCGGGACAGGGTCAGGGACAGATACGCAGTATTTT
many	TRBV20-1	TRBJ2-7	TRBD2	CSALQSGNSYEQYF	TGCAGTGCACTCCAAAGCGGGAACTCCTACGAGCAGTACTTC
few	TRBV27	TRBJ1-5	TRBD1	CASSFGTAGNQPQHF	TGTGCCAGCAGTTTCGGGACAGCAGGCAATCAGCCCCAGCATTTT
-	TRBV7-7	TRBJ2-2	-	CASSLGPANTGELSF	TGTGCTAGCAGCCTTGGGCCCGCGAACACCGGGGAGCTGTCTTTT
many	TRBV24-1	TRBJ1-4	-	CATSDPRANEKLFF	TGTGCCACCAGTGATCCGAGGGCTAATGAAAAACTGTTTTTT
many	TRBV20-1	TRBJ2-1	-	CSARDSLVSSYNEQFF	TGCAGTGCTAGAGATTCATTAGTTAGCTCCTACAATGAGCAGTTCTTC
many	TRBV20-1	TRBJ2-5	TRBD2	CSAEPGTSVQETQYF	TGCAGTGCTGAACCCGGGACTAGCGTCCAAGAGACCCAGTACTTC
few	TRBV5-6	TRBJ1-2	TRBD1	CASSFYRGQGGYTF	TGTGCCAGCAGCTTCTACAGGGGGCAGGGGGGCTACACCTTC
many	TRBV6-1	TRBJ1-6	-	CASGPVGANSPLHF	TGTGCCAGCGGGCCGGTAGGCGCTAATTCACCCCTCCACTTT
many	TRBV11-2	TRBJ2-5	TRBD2	CASSGTRQETQYF	TGTGCCAGTAGCGGGACTAGACAAGAGACCCAGTACTTC